This record covers a single TCR beta chain. The CDR3 has 14 amino acids. J gave up 3 bases and V 3 bases, and 4 bases lay outside the gene matches. Germline-derived CDR1 and CDR2 are SEHNR and FQNEAQ (reference sequence). Generated by immunoSEQ multiplex PCR, the TCRdb table keeps only in-frame clones and is missing some. Among 180,000 or so clones, 75% to 90% were seen once, and the ten largest hold more than 5%. These data belong to a study of blood T cell repertoires in COVID-19. Study-wide context: Sources were T cells, B-cell-depleted T cells, or PBMCs; the material itself was cDNA or gDNA.

The source is a man aged 35-49 years who had recovered from COVID-19. The chain carries TRBV7-9 and TRBJ1-1; 7 positions agree with TRBD1. Sequenced sample: PBMCs or T cells enriched from blood (not recorded which). The CDR3 sequence is CASSFGRGDTEAFF. CDR3 bases: TGTGCCAGCAGCTTCGGCAGGGGGGACACTGAAGCTTTCTTT. Based on the CDR3 plus reference TRBV7-9 and TRBJ1-1, the full variable domain is DTGVSQNPRHKITKRGQNVTFRCDPISEHNRLYWYRQTLGQGPEFLTYFQNEAQLEKSRLLSDRFSAERPKGSFSTLEIQRTEQGDSAMYLCASSFGRGDTEAFFGQGTRLTVV.